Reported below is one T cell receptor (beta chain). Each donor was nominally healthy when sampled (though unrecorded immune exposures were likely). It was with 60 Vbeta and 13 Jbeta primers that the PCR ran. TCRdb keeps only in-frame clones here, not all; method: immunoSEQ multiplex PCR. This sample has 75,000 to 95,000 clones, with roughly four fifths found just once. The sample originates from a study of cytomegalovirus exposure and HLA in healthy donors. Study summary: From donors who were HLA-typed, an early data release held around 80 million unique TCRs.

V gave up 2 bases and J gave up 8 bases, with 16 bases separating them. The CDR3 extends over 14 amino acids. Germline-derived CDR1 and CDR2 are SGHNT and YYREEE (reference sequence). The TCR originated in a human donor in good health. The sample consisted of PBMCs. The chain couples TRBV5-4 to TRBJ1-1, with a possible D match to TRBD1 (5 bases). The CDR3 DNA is TGTGCCAGCAGCTTCACCAGCGGCGGGGGAGAAGCTTTCTTT. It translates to CASSFTSGGGEAFF.